The 16 T cell receptor beta chains reported below all come from one sample, sequenced in a study of cytomegalovirus exposure and HLA in healthy donors. The PCR had 60 Vbeta and 13 Jbeta primers. Repertoires were generated with immunoSEQ multiplex PCR, while TCRdb's copy carries only in-frame clones and drops some. The repertoire includes about 160,000 clones, around 78% of them detected once, and about 1.6% sits in the top ten. Sequenced sample: PBMCs. These receptors were obtained from a man between 40 and 49 years old in good health and CMV-seronegative.

The V gene is TRBV25-1, the J gene TRBJ1-4; 7 bases line up with TRBD1. Germline lookup yields CDR1 MGHDK and CDR2 SYGVNS. This CDR3 is 15 amino acids long. The ends lost 3 bases at V and 7 bases at J; junction bases unmatched: 8. The CDR3 reads CASSEPGQTGEKLFF. The CDR3 DNA reads as TGTGCCAGCAGTGAGCCGGGACAGACGGGTGAAAAACTGTTTTTT.

The chain combines TRBV9 with TRBJ1-1; 10 nucleotides line up with TRBD1. This CDR3 has 14 amino acids. Germline loops: CDR1 SGDLS, CDR2 YYNGEE. Trimming took 4 bases from V and 8 from J; bases not matched to a gene: 8. The DNA for the CDR3 is TGTGCCAGCAGCACCGGGGACAGGGGCTGGGAAGCTTTCTTT. It encodes CASSTGDRGWEAFF.

CDR3 sequence: CASSSAQGSSGANVLTF. The CDR3 DNA sequence: TGTGCCAGCAGCTCCGCACAGGGGAGCTCTGGGGCCAACGTCCTGACTTTC. This sequence joins TRBV7-9 and TRBJ2-6; TRBD1 aligns across 7 bases. CDR1 and CDR2 from the germline V gene are SEHNR and FQNEAQ (reference sequence). Trimming removed 4 bases from V and 0 bases from J; junction bases left unmatched: 6. The CDR3 length is 17 residues.

The genes are TRBV2 and TRBJ1-1, with TRBD1 matching 12 bases. Germline CDR1 reads SNHLY; CDR2 reads FYNNEI. This CDR3 contains 14 residues. V shed 7 bases and J 6 bases; nucleotides not matched to a gene: 6. The CDR3 loop is CASTGDRGLSEAFF. The CDR3 nucleotides are TGTGCCAGCACTGGGGACAGGGGGCTTTCTGAAGCTTTCTTT.

J is TRBJ2-4 and V is TRBV2, with a tentative D call TRBD2 (6 bases). The germline gives CDR1 SNHLY, CDR2 FYNNEI. The CDR3 extends over 14 amino acids. Trimming took 4 bases from V and 5 from J, leaving 12 bases between them. The CDR3 here is CASSVEGSENIQYF. In DNA form, the CDR3 reads TGTGCCAGCAGTGTGGAGGGTAGCGAAAACATTCAGTACTTC.

This chain links TRBV27 with TRBJ2-7; D ambiguous. The CDR3 has 13 amino acids. V was shortened by 2 bases and J by 0 bases, with 5 bases between the two germline ends. CDR1 MNHEY and CDR2 SMNVEV come from the germline V gene (reference sequence). This chain's CDR3 is CASSLISSYEQYF. DNA for the CDR3: TGTGCCAGCAGTTTAATCAGCTCCTACGAGCAGTACTTC.

The chain uses TRBV9 and TRBJ2-4, with D perhaps TRBD2 (7 bases). Trimming removed 2 bases at V and 7 bases at J, with 13 bases between. The CDR3 covers 14 residues. Germline CDR1 is SGDLS and CDR2 is YYNGEE. In DNA, the CDR3 is TGTGCCAGCAGCGTGGGGGGGCCATCGAACATTCAGTACTTC. Its protein is CASSVGGPSNIQYF.

The rearrangement joins TRBV5-1 to TRBJ2-3; 7 bases line up with TRBD2. Trimming at V came to 6 bases and at J to 5 bases, leaving 3 bases not matched to a gene. Looked up from germline, CDR1 is SGHRS and CDR2 is YFSETQ. CDR3 length equals 12 residues. CDR3 in amino acids: CASISSGDTQYF. CDR3 bases: TGCGCCAGCATATCTAGCGGAGATACGCAGTATTTT.

The V and J genes are TRBV19 and TRBJ1-5; 8 bases align to TRBD1. Trimming removed 5 bases from V and 4 bases from J; junction bases left unmatched: 7. Germline assignment: CDR1 LNHDA and CDR2 SQIVND (reference sequence). This CDR3 is built from 15 residues. The CDR3 loop is CASSLGQVPNQPQHF. The CDR3 bases are TGTGCCAGTAGTCTGGGACAGGTGCCTAATCAGCCCCAGCATTTT.

This chain connects TRBV2 to TRBJ1-5; a possible D gene is TRBD1 (6 bases). The CDR3 has 14 residues. Trimming took 4 bases from V and 6 from J, leaving 13 bases between them. CDR1 SNHLY and CDR2 FYNNEI come from the germline V gene. The CDR3 nucleotides are TGTGCCAGCAGTGGGAGGGGAGGGGGTCAGCCCCAGCATTTT. Protein sequence: CASSGRGGGQPQHF.

The chain combines TRBV7-7 with TRBJ2-7; 9 bases line up with TRBD1. CDR1 and CDR2 from the germline V gene are SSHAT and FNYEAQ (reference sequence). This CDR3 is 14 amino acids long. DNA for the CDR3: TGTGCTAGCAGCTCCGGGACAGGGTCTTACGAGCAGTACGTC. Translated: CASSSGTGSYEQYV.

This sequence joins TRBV5-1 and TRBJ2-1; D is undetermined. The CDR3 totals 16 residues. The germline CDR1 and CDR2 sequences are SGHRS and YFSETQ. Trimming stripped 2 bases from V and 0 bases from J, with 12 bases between. DNA for the CDR3: TGCGCCAGCAGCTTCTTCCATAAGAGCTCCTACAATGAGCAGTTCTTC. Translation: CASSFFHKSSYNEQFF.

This clone was observed a few times. The chain combines TRBV25-1 with TRBJ1-6; D is ambiguous. Germline lookup yields CDR1 MGHDK and CDR2 SYGVNS. The CDR3 extends over 14 amino acids. V shed 2 bases and J shed 3 bases, with 5 bases lying between them. The CDR3 loop reads CASSEQNYNSPLHF. DNA for the CDR3: TGTGCCAGCAGTGAACAGAACTATAATTCACCCCTCCACTTT.

A single count supports this clone. The chain couples TRBV5-1 to TRBJ2-6; possibly TRBD2 for D (7 bases). This CDR3 has 18 amino acids. V gave up 0 bases and J gave up 0 bases, with 13 bases separating them. Per germline, CDR1 SGHRS and CDR2 YFSETQ. In nucleotides, the CDR3 is TGCGCCAGCAGCTTGGAGGGGGGGGTAGTCTCTGGGGCCAACGTCCTGACTTTC. Its translation is CASSLEGGVVSGANVLTF.

V and J are TRBV5-1 and TRBJ2-3, with 8 bases aligning to TRBD2. Germline V CDR1 and CDR2: SGHRS, YFSETQ. The CDR3 consists of 17 residues. V lost 5 bases and J lost 7; bases outside the gene matches: 18. The CDR3 sequence is CASRTLGEAGVLNTQYF. The DNA of the CDR3 is TGCGCCAGCAGAACCCTGGGTGAAGCGGGAGTTTTAAATACGCAGTATTTT.

The chain uses TRBV27 and TRBJ2-7; 14 nucleotides line up with TRBD2. This CDR3 comprises 16 residues. The V and J ends lost 5 bases and 5 bases, in that order; junction bases with no gene match: 8. CDR1 and CDR2 from the germline V gene are MNHEY and SMNVEV (reference sequence). CDR3 nucleotides: TGTGCCAGCAGTCCGGGGACTAGCGGGGGTTTAAACGAGCAGTACTTC. This codes for CASSPGTSGGLNEQYF.